This T cell receptor beta chain came from a study of CD8 T cells in Susac syndrome. Treatment-naive patients with stable or active relapsing-remitting disease served as multiple sclerosis controls. The V end lost 6 bases, the J end lost 5 bases, and 23 bases lay between the germline ends. There are 16 residues in the CDR3. The germline gives CDR1 SQVTM, CDR2 ANQGSEA. Random hexamers were used to reverse transcribe the RNA input (about 0.45 to 1 ug). Amplification of TCR beta CDR3 used immunoSEQ multiplex PCR across 54 Vbeta and 13 Jbeta. TCRdb recomputed calls from the immunoSEQ multiplex PCR reads with MiXCR, one row per CDR3 protein. This sample yields 160,000 or so distinct CDR3 sequences, of which approximately 94% are seen a single time; 0.2% to 0.25% belongs to the top ten.

Material for sequencing was CD8+ T cells from PBMCs. The sequence was obtained from a human donor with multiple sclerosis. The chain carries TRBV29-1 and TRBJ2-1; D not certain. The CDR3: CSVVAVLDRPHNEQFF. The CDR3 DNA reads as TGCAGCGTCGTGGCCGTCCTCGACCGGCCGCACAATGAGCAGTTCTTC.